This T cell receptor beta chain was identified during a study of regulatory T cells. Whole-study findings and limits: Hydrophobic residues at CDR3 positions 6 and 7 were enriched in conventional CD4+ T cells of CD3G-deficient patients.

With respect to this clone: Its antigen is as yet unknown.

Amplification used 52 TRBV primers and 13 TRBJ primers. Here immunoSEQ multiplex PCR was the method, and the copy in TCRdb shows in-frame clones only, minus some. This table has around 29,000 clones, 85% to 95% appearing once. This CDR3 has 12 residues. Trimming removed 7 bases from V and 5 bases from J, with 12 bases in between. Germline values: CDR1 SNHLY, CDR2 FYNNEI. This receptor was taken from a person aged 18 to 29 with CD3G deficiency. J is TRBJ2-7 and V is TRBV2, with D perhaps TRBD1 or TRBD2 (6 bases each). The sequencing sample was made of conventional CD4+ T cells sorted from blood. The CDR3 bases are TGTGCCAGCAAAAGGGGGGTCCACGAGCAGTACTTC. It codes for CASKRGVHEQYF.